This section outlines one T cell receptor (beta chain) sequence together with its context. Produced via immunoSEQ multiplex PCR; TCRdb's table is partial and in-frame only. The table shows roughly 60,000 clones, with approximately 78% occurring only once. The germline V gene has CDR1 SNHLY and CDR2 FYNNEI. Trimming removed 2 bases from V and 6 bases from J, with 10 bases in between. CDR3 length equals 13 residues. This sample was taken from a study of blood T cell repertoires in COVID-19. Looking at the study overall: T cells, B-cell-depleted T cells, or PBMCs supplied cDNA or gDNA.

The specimen was peripheral blood. This chain uses TRBV2 with TRBJ1-1; D possibly corresponds to TRBD1 (6 bases). This clonotype was obtained from a man at least 80 years old with acute or convalescent COVID-19. The DNA of the CDR3 is TGTGCCAGCAGTGAACTAGGACAGCCTGAAGCTTTCTTT. The encoded protein is CASSELGQPEAFF.